This T cell receptor beta chain was identified during a study of shared clonotypes between healthy human individuals. Germline CDR1 SGHTA, CDR2 FQGNSA. The length of the CDR3 is 14 residues. Produced via immunoSEQ multiplex PCR; TCRdb's table is partial and in-frame only. The sample includes over 2,000,000 clones, around 95% seen only once; the top ten take about 1.7%. Terminally differentiated effector memory CD45RA+ cells were excluded by CCR7 positive selection of CD45RO-negative cells. Remarks on this clone: Compared with germline, one end of the junction differs, possibly owing to a read error.

The TCR was taken from a man aged 18-30 years in good health. Some clones in this sample may be carry-over from other donors' samples. The V call is TRBV7-2, the J call TRBJ2-5, with TRBD2 as a possible D gene (5 bases). The sample was naive CD8+ T cells from PBMCs. The CDR3 DNA reads as TGTGCCAGCAGCTCTCGGACTGCCCAAAAGACCCAGTACTTC. As protein: CASSSRTAQKTQYF.